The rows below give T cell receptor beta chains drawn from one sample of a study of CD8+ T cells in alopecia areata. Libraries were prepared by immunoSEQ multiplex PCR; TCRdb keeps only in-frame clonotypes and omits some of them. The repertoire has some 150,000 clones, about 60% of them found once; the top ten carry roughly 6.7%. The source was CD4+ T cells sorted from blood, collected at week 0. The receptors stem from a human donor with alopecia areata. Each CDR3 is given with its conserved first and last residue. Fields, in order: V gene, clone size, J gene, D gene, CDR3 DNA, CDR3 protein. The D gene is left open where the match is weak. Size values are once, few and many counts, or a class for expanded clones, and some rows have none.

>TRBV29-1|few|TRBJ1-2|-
TGCAGCGTTCACCCGATGGACACCCTCTATGGCTACACCTTC
CSVHPMDTLYGYTF
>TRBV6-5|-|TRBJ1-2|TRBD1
TGTGCCAGTCGGGACAGCCTCTATGGCTACACCTTC
CASRDSLYGYTF
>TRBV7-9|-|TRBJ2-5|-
TGTGCCAGCAGCTTATCGGCGCAAGAGACCCAGTACTTC
CASSLSAQETQYF
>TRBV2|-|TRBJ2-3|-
TGTGCCAGCACGGAGCGGCGCAGAACAGATACGCAGTATTTT
CASTERRRTDTQYF
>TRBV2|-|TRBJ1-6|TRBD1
TGTGCCAGCAGTGTACAGGGGGTGAATAATTCACCCCTCCACTTT
CASSVQGVNNSPLHF
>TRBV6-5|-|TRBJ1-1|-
TGTGCCAGCAGTTATCTTGGTGAAGCTTTCTTT
CASSYLGEAFF
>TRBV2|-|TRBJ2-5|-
TGTGCCAGCAGTGTCCGTCAAGAGACCCAGTACTTC
CASSVRQETQYF
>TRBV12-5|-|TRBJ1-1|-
TGTGCTAGTGGTTTGGAGGGGACGGCTTTCTTT
CASGLEGTAFF
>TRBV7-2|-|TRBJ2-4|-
TGTGCCAGCACCCATACCGGAACCAAAAACATTCAGTACTTC
CASTHTGTKNIQYF
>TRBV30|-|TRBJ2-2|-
TGTGCCTGGAGTACACAGGGAGCCGGGGAGCTGTTTTTT
CAWSTQGAGELFF
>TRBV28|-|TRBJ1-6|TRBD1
TGTGCCAGCAGTTTAGGACAGGGGAATTCACCCCTCCACTTT
CASSLGQGNSPLHF
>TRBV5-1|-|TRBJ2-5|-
TGCGCCAGCAGCTTGTTGCCGTCTGCGGTACGAGAGACCCAGTACTTC
CASSLLPSAVRETQYF
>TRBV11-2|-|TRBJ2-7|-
TGTGCCAGCAGATCGCTGGGGCGCGGCCACTCCTACGAGCAGTACTTC
CASRSLGRGHSYEQYF
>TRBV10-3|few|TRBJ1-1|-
TGTGCCATCAGGGCGATGACATCGGGGAACACTGAAGCTTTCTTT
CAIRAMTSGNTEAFF
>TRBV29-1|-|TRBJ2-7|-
TGCAGCGTTGGCTTGGCAACCTACGAGCAGTACTTC
CSVGLATYEQYF
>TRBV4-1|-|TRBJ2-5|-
TGCGCCAGCAGCCAAAGGGGTGGGGAGACCCAGTACTTC
CASSQRGGETQYF
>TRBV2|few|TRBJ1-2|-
TGTGCCAGCACCATCCTCCTTCCCAACTATGGCTACACCTTC
CASTILLPNYGYTF
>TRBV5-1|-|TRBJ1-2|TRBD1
TGCGCCAGTCGCCGTGACAGGGAAGGCTATGGCTACACCTTC
CASRRDREGYGYTF
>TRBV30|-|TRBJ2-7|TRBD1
TGTGCCTGGAGGAGACAGGGTGGTAACGAGCAGTACTTC
CAWRRQGGNEQYF
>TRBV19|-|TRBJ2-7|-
TGTGCCGTTTCTAGGGGGGACGGCCTCTACGAGCAGTACTTC
CAVSRGDGLYEQYF
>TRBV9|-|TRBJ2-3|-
TGTGCCAGCAGCTCCAGGACTGGCACAGATACGCAGTATTTT
CASSSRTGTDTQYF
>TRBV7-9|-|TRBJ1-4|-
TGTGCCAGCAGCCACGCTACAGGGAATGAAAAACTGTTTTTT
CASSHATGNEKLFF
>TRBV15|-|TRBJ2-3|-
TGTGCCACCAGCAGAGAGAGGGGGGTGGATACGCAGTATTTT
CATSRERGVDTQYF
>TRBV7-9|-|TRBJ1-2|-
TGTGCCAGCAGCACCGCCGGGACACCGGGTGGCTACACCTTC
CASSTAGTPGGYTF
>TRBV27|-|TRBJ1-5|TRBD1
TGTGCCAGCAGTATAACCGGGACAGGGCTTTTACAGCCCCAGCATTTT
CASSITGTGLLQPQHF
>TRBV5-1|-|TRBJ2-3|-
TGCGCCAGCAGCTTCGTTTCCGATACGCAGTATTTT
CASSFVSDTQYF
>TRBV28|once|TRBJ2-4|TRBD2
TGTGCCAGCAGTCCCCCCGGGACTAGCGGGAGTTACATTCAGTACTTC
CASSPPGTSGSYIQYF
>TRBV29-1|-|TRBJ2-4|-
TGCAGCGTTGACGGACACGACAAAAACATTCAGTACTTC
CSVDGHDKNIQYF
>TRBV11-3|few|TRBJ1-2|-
TGTGCCAGCAGCCGGATTACAGGAATTAACTATGGCTACACCTTC
CASSRITGINYGYTF
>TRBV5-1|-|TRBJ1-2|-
TGCGCCAGCAGCTACGGACAGTCTAACTATGGCTACACCTTC
CASSYGQSNYGYTF
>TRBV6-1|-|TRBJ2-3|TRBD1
TGTGCCAGCAGTGCCGGACAGGGGAAGGCAGATACGCAGTATTTT
CASSAGQGKADTQYF
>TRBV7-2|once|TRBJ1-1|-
TGTGCCAGCAGCCCCCGACCGGGACGTTGGAACACTGAAGCTTTCTTT
CASSPRPGRWNTEAFF
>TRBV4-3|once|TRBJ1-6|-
TGCGCCAGCAGCCAGCGGAGGCGGGATAATTCACCCCTCCACTTT
CASSQRRRDNSPLHF
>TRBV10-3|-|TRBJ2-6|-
TGTGCCATCAGTGAGTCGCTGGGGACCTCATCTGGGGCCAACGTCCTGACTTTC
CAISESLGTSSGANVLTF
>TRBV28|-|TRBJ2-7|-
TGTGCCAGCAGTCTGGGTGAGGAGCAGTACTTC
CASSLGEEQYF
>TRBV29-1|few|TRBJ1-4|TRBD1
TGCAGCGTCGAGGCTAACGACAGGGTTAACGAAAAACTGTTTTTT
CSVEANDRVNEKLFF
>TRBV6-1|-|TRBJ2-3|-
TGTGCCAGCAGTGAGGAGGGCGAAGGGGATACGCAGTATTTT
CASSEEGEGDTQYF
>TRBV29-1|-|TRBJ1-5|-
TGCAGCGTTTCCTGGGGGCTCTCGCGCAATCAGCCCCAGCATTTT
CSVSWGLSRNQPQHF
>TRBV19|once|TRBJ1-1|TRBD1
TGTGCCAGTAGGGCAGGGGGCTTGAACACTGAAGCTTTCTTT
CASRAGGLNTEAFF
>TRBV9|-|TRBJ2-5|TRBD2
TGTGCCAGCAGCCCGGGACTAGCGGGGCTGCAGGGGGCCCAGTACTTC
CASSPGLAGLQGAQYF
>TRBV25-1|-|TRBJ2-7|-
TGTGCCAGCAGTGAGTCCTCCTACGAGCAGTACTTC
CASSESSYEQYF
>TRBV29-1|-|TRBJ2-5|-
TGCAGCGTAGGCTTTGAGACCCAGTACTTC
CSVGFETQYF
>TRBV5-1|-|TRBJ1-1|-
TGCGCCAGCAACGAAGGGGGTTGGGACACTGAAGCTTTCTTT
CASNEGGWDTEAFF
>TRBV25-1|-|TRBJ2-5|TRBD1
TGTGCCAGCCAAAGAAGGGACAGGGGTGGGGAGACCCAGTACTTC
CASQRRDRGGETQYF
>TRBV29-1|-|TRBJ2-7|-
TGCAGCGTTGAAGATCGGGCCCCGGGGACCGCGGAGCAGTACTTC
CSVEDRAPGTAEQYF
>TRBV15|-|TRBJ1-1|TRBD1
TGTGCCACCAGGTTACAGGGGGACACTGAAGCTTTCTTT
CATRLQGDTEAFF
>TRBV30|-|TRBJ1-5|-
TGTGCCTGGAACACCCAGGGAGATCAGCCCCAGCATTTT
CAWNTQGDQPQHF
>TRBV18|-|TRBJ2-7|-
TGTGCCAGCCTGGACGCCGTTGGCTACGAGCAGTACTTC
CASLDAVGYEQYF
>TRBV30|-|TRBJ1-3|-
TGTGCCTGGAACCGGCGGGATAGCTCTGGAAACACCATATATTTT
CAWNRRDSSGNTIYF
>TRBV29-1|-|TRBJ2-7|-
TGCAGCGTTGAAAGCAGCTCCTACGAGCAGTACTTC
CSVESSSYEQYF
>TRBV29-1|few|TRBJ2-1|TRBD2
TGCAGCGGGGGGACTAGCGGAGGGAGCTACAATGAGCAGTTCTTC
CSGGTSGGSYNEQFF
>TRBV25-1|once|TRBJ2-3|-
TGTGCCAGCAGTAAAGGGAGCACAGATACGCAGTATTTT
CASSKGSTDTQYF
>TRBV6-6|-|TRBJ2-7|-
TGTGCCAGCACGAGGGACGGTCACTACGAGCAGTACTTC
CASTRDGHYEQYF
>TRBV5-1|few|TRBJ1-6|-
TGCGCCAGCAGCTTGGCCGGGAGCTCCTATAATTCACCCCTCCACTTT
CASSLAGSSYNSPLHF
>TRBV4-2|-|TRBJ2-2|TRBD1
TGTGCCAGCAGCCAAGAGGGACAGTTTGCCGGGGAGCTGTTTTTT
CASSQEGQFAGELFF
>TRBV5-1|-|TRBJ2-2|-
TGCGCCAGCACAACGGGTGCGGCTCCGAACACCGGGGAGCTGTTTTTT
CASTTGAAPNTGELFF
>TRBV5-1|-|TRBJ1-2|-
TGCGCCAGCAGCCCCAGCGTTAGCTATGGCTACATCTTC
CASSPSVSYGYIF
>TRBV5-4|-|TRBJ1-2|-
TGTGCCAGCAGCTTTGGGGGAGACTATGGCTACACCTTC
CASSFGGDYGYTF